The rows below give T cell receptor beta chains drawn from one sample of a study of T cells after yellow fever vaccination. TCRdb ran MiXCR on the 5' RACE reads and lists one entry per CDR3 protein. This sample has 160,000 or so distinct CDR3 sequences, with 6% to 7.5% found just once. Material: CD4+ T cells sorted from PBMCs, obtained 5 days after the first yellow fever vaccination. The receptor source for this set is a man aged 18 to 29 who received the YFV17D yellow fever vaccine. CDR3s include the opening cysteine and the closing phenylalanine or tryptophan. D genes are given only for firm matches. The size entry is marked missing in some rows and otherwise reads once, few, many or a size class.

clone size | CDR3 length | J gene | V gene | D gene | CDR3 protein | CDR3 DNA
NA | 15 | TRBJ2-4 | TRBV7-2 | NA | CASSLGGWAKNIQYF | TGTGCCAGCAGCTTAGGGGGGTGGGCCAAAAACATTCAGTACTTC
many | 12 | TRBJ1-1 | TRBV12-3/TRBV12-4 | NA | CASSAARMEAFF | TGTGCCAGCAGTGCCGCCCGCATGGAAGCTTTCTTT
NA | 12 | TRBJ2-1 | TRBV7-2 | NA | CASSPQENEQFF | TGTGCCAGCAGCCCGCAGGAGAATGAGCAGTTCTTC
many | 12 | TRBJ1-4 | TRBV10-3 | NA | CAISEVSEKLFF | TGTGCCATCAGTGAGGTTTCGGAAAAACTGTTTTTT
many | 12 | TRBJ1-1 | TRBV7-2 | NA | CASSPRVQAAFF | TGTGCCAGCAGCCCGAGGGTTCAGGCGGCTTTCTTT
many | 15 | TRBJ2-1 | TRBV4-3 | TRBD2 | CASSTQRGGHHEQFF | TGCGCCAGCAGCACCCAGCGGGGGGGCCACCATGAGCAGTTCTTC
many | 13 | TRBJ1-2 | TRBV12-3/TRBV12-4 | NA | CASSLTGGDGYTF | TGTGCCAGCAGTCTGACGGGCGGAGACGGCTACACCTTC
few | 14 | TRBJ1-2 | TRBV5-1 | TRBD1 | CASSPGQLNYGYTF | TGCGCCAGCAGCCCGGGACAGCTTAACTATGGCTACACCTTC
NA | 14 | TRBJ1-1 | TRBV5-1 | NA | CASSLQGRNTEAFF | TGCGCCAGCAGCTTGCAGGGGCGGAACACTGAAGCTTTCTTT
many | 13 | TRBJ2-5 | TRBV28 | TRBD2 | CASLTAGEETQYF | TGTGCCAGCTTGACGGCGGGGGAAGAGACCCAGTACTTC
many | 14 | TRBJ2-7 | TRBV7-2 | TRBD1 | CASSRNQGAYEQYF | TGTGCCAGCAGCCGAAATCAGGGGGCATACGAGCAGTACTTC
many | 15 | TRBJ2-1 | TRBV24-1 | TRBD1 | CATRPGTGSYNEQFF | TGTGCCACCAGGCCCGGGACAGGGTCGTACAATGAGCAGTTCTTC
many | 14 | TRBJ1-1 | TRBV4-1 | NA | CASSGPLRGTEAFF | TGCGCCAGCAGCGGACCGCTCAGGGGCACTGAAGCTTTCTTT
many | 17 | TRBJ1-5 | TRBV7-2 | TRBD1 | CASSSQGTLYSNQPQHF | TGTGCCAGCAGCTCACAGGGGACCCTCTATAGCAATCAGCCCCAGCATTTT
NA | 16 | TRBJ1-4 | TRBV2 | TRBD1 | CASTGGRKDGGEKLFF | TGTGCCAGTACAGGGGGAAGGAAGGATGGGGGAGAAAAACTGTTTTTT
many | 13 | TRBJ2-5 | TRBV12-3/TRBV12-4 | TRBD1 | CASRLTGGETQYF | TGTGCCAGCAGACTCACAGGGGGCGAGACCCAGTACTTC
many | 14 | TRBJ2-2 | TRBV9 | NA | CASSVASNTGELFF | TGTGCCAGCAGCGTAGCTTCAAACACCGGGGAGCTGTTTTTT
NA | 15 | TRBJ2-3 | TRBV5-1 | TRBD2 | CASRESGASTDTQYF | TGCGCCAGCAGGGAGAGCGGGGCTAGCACAGATACGCAGTATTTT
many | 13 | TRBJ2-7 | TRBV5-1 | NA | CASSYQGLDEQYF | TGCGCCAGCAGCTACCAGGGGCTAGACGAGCAGTACTTC
many | 15 | TRBJ2-3 | TRBV20-1 | NA | CSARDSLAVPDTQYF | TGCAGTGCTAGAGACTCACTAGCTGTGCCAGATACGCAGTATTTT
NA | 14 | TRBJ1-6 | TRBV6-5 | TRBD1 | CASRGQGQNSPLHF | TGTGCCAGCAGGGGACAGGGGCAAAATTCACCCCTCCACTTT
few | 12 | TRBJ1-2 | TRBV6-6 | TRBD1 | CASSRTGVGYTF | TGTGCCAGCAGTAGGACAGGGGTAGGCTACACCTTC
NA | 14 | TRBJ2-3 | TRBV20-1 | NA | CGGFRDVGTDTQYF | TGCGGGGGGTTCAGGGACGTTGGCACAGATACGCAGTATTTT
many | 15 | TRBJ2-1 | TRBV7-2 | NA | CASSLDPPPYNEQFF | TGTGCCAGCAGCTTGGACCCGCCCCCCTACAATGAGCAGTTCTTC
many | 13 | TRBJ2-3 | TRBV7-2 | NA | CASSVPGADTQYF | TGTGCCAGCAGCGTTCCGGGGGCGGATACGCAGTATTTT
many | 15 | TRBJ2-5 | TRBV12-3/TRBV12-4 | TRBD2 | CASSFLAGSQETQYF | TGTGCCAGCAGTTTCCTAGCGGGGTCTCAAGAGACCCAGTACTTC
many | 15 | TRBJ1-5 | TRBV4-1 | TRBD1 | CASSQAGQGSQPQHF | TGCGCCAGCAGCCAAGCGGGACAGGGGAGCCAGCCCCAGCATTTT
NA | 12 | TRBJ1-2 | TRBV29-1 | NA | CSVAGFNYGYTF | TGCAGCGTTGCCGGCTTTAACTATGGCTACACCTTC
few | 16 | TRBJ2-7 | TRBV7-2 | NA | CASSLEGWGRAYEQYF | TGTGCCAGCAGCTTAGAAGGTTGGGGGCGCGCCTACGAGCAGTACTTC